The next 3 T cell receptor beta chains were all read from a single sample in a study of CD8 T cells in Susac syndrome. It was with random hexamers that about 0.45 to 1 ug RNA was reverse transcribed. TCRdb reprocessed the immunoSEQ multiplex PCR reads with MiXCR, giving one entry per CDR3 protein. The table lists about 170,000 distinct CDR3 sequences, about 96% of them singletons, with 0.095% to 0.15% in the top ten. The material sequenced was CD4+ T cells from PBMCs. Every receptor here comes from a human donor with Susac syndrome.

The V call is TRBV29-1, the J call TRBJ1-2; 7 nucleotides align to TRBD1. The germline V gene has CDR1 SQVTM and CDR2 ANQGSEA. J was trimmed by 4 bases and V by 3 bases; bases with no gene match: 8. The CDR3 covers 14 residues. Written as DNA, the CDR3 is TGCAGCGTTGAGCCGACAGGGCTTGGCTATGGCTACACCTTC. This encodes CSVEPTGLGYGYTF.

CDR3 residues: CSARDRSSTSGRFQETQYF. The DNA for the CDR3 is TGCAGTGCTAGAGATAGATCCTCGACTAGCGGGAGGTTCCAAGAGACCCAGTACTTC. The J gene is TRBJ2-5, the V gene TRBV20-1; 13 bases align to TRBD2. CDR1 is DFQATT, CDR2 SNEGSKA, per germline (reference sequence). Unmatched junction bases numbered 11, after V lost 0 bases and J lost 1 base. CDR3 size: 19 residues.

The chain recombines TRBV20-1 with TRBJ1-1; D is unclear. Germline V lookup: CDR1 DFQATT, CDR2 SNEGSKA (reference sequence). Trimming took off 2 bases at V and 0 bases at J, with 16 bases between the two ends. CDR3 size: 16 residues. The CDR3 bases are TGCAGTGCTAGAAGGGCATTTAGAGGTATGAACACTGAAGCTTTCTTT. Translated: CSARRAFRGMNTEAFF.